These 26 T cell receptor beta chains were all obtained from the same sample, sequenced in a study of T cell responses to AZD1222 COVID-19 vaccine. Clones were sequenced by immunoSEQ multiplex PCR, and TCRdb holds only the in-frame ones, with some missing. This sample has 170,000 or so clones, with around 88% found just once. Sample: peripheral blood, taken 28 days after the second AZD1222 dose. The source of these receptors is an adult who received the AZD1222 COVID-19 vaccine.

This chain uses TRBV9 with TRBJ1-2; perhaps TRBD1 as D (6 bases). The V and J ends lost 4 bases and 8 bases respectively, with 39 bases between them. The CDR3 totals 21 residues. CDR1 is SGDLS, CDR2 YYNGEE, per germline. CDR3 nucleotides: TGTGCCAGCAGCTCCCCCCCCGGGCGGGAGACGGAGGGGGGATCTGTGAGCGGCTACACCTTC. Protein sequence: CASSSPPGRETEGGSVSGYTF.

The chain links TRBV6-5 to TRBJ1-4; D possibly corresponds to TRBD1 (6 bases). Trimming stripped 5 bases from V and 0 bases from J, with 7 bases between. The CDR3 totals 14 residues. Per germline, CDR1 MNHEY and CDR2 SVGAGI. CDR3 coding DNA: TGTGCCAGCAGTCGGACAGCAACTAATGAAAAACTGTTTTTT. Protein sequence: CASSRTATNEKLFF.

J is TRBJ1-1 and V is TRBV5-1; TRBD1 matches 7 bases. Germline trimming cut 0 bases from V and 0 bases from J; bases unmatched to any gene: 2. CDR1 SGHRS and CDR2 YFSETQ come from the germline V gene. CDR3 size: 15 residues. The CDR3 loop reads CASSLGGQLNTEAFF. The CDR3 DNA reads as TGCGCCAGCAGCTTGGGGGGACAGCTGAACACTGAAGCTTTCTTT.

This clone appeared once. The CDR3 loop reads CASSQEYRGGEAFF. The CDR3 coding sequence is TGCGCCAGCAGCCAAGAGTATCGGGGGGGGGAAGCTTTCTTT. The gene calls are TRBV4-1 and TRBJ1-1; weak D call: TRBD1 (5 bases). The ends were cut back, 0 bases at V and 8 bases at J, with 13 bases in the middle. This CDR3 comprises 14 residues. The germline V gene encodes CDR1 MGHRA and CDR2 YSYEKL.

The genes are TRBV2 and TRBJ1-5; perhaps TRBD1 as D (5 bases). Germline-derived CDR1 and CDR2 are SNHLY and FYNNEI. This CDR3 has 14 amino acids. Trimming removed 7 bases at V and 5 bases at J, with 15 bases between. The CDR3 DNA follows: TGTGCCAGCAATAGGGACGGGCAACATCAGCCCCAGCATTTT. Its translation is CASNRDGQHQPQHF.

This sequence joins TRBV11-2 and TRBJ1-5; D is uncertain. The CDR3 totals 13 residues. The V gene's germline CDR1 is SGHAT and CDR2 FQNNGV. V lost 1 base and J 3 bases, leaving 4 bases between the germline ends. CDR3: CASSLAHNQPQHF. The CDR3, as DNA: TGTGCCAGCAGCTTAGCTCACAATCAGCCCCAGCATTTT.

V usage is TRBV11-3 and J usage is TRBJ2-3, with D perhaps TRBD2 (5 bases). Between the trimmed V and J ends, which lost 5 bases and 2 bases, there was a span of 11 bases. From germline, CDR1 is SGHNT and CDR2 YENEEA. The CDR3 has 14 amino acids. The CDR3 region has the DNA TGTGCCAGCAGCCCCGCGGGTTACACAGATACGCAGTATTTT. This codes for CASSPAGYTDTQYF.

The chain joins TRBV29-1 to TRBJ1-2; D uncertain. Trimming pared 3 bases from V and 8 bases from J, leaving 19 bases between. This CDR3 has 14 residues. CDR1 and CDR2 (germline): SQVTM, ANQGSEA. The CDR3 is CSVEIGGLVGGYTF. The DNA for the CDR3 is TGCAGCGTTGAGATAGGAGGGCTGGTGGGAGGCTACACCTTC.

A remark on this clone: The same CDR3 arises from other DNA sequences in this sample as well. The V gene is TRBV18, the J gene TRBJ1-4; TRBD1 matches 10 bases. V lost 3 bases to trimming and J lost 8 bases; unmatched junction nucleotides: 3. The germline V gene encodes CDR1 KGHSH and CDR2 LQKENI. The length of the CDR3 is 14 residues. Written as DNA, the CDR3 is TGTGCCAGCTCACCGGACAGGGGGAACGAAAAACTGTTTTTT. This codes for CASSPDRGNEKLFF.

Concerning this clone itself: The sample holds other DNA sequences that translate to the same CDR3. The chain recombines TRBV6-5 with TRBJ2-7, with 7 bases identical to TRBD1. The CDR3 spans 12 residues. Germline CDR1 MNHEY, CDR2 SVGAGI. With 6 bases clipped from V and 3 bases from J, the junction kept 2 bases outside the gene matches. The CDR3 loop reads CASSRDSYEQYF. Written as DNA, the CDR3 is TGTGCCAGCAGCCGGGACAGCTACGAGCAGTACTTC.

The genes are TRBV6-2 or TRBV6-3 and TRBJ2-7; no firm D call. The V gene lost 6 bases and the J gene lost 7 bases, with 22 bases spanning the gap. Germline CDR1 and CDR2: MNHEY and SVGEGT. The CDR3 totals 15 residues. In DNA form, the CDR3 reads TGTGCCAGCAGCAGAGACGCAGGTCCTGGAAGAGAGCAGTACTTC. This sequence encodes CASSRDAGPGREQYF.

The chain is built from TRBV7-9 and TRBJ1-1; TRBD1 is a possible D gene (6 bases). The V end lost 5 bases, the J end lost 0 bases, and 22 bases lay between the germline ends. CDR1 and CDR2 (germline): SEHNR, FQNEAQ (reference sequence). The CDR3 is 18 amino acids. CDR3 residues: CASSHRRGLRLMNTEAFF. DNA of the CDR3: TGTGCCAGCAGCCATCGACGGGGGCTGAGGTTAATGAACACTGAAGCTTTCTTT.

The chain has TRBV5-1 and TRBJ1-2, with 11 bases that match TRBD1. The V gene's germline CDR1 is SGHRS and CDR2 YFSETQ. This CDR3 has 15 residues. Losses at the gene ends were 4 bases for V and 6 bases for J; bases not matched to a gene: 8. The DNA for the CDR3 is TGCGCCAGCAGCCCGGGACAGGGGGATTGGGATGGCTACACCTTC. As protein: CASSPGQGDWDGYTF.

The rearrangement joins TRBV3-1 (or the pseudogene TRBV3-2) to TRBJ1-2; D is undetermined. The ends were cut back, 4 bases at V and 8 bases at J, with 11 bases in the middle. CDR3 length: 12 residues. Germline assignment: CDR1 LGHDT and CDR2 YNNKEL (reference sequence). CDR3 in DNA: TGTGCCAGCAGCCTCTTGGTCGGCGGCTACACCTTC. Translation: CASSLLVGGYTF.

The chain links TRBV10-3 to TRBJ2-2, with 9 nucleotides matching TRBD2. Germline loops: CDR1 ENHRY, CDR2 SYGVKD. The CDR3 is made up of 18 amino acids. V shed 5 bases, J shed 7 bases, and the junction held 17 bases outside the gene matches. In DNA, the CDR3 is TGTGCCATCAGTCTTTTTGGGTCTAGCGGGGTCCGTATCGGGGAGCTGTTTTTT. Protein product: CAISLFGSSGVRIGELFF.

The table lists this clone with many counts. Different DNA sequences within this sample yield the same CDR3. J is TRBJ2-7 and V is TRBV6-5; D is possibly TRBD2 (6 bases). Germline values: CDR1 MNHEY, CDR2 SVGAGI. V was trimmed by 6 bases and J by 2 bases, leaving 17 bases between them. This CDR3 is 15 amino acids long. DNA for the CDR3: TGTGCCAGCAGAGACCGACTAGGCCGCCCCTACGAGCAGTACTTC. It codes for CASRDRLGRPYEQYF.

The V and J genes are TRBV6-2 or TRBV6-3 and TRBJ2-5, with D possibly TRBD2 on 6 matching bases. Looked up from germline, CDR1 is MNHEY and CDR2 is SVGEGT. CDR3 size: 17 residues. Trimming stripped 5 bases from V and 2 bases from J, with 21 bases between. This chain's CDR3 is CASSTPVGGRRQETQYF. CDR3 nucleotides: TGTGCCAGCAGTACACCCGTGGGGGGAAGGAGGCAAGAGACCCAGTACTTC.

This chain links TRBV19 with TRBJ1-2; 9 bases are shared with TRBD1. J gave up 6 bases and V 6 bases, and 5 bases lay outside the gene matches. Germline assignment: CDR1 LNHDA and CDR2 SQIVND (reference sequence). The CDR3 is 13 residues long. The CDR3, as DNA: TGTGCCAGTAGGTTAACAGGGGGCAATGGCTACACCTTC. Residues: CASRLTGGNGYTF.

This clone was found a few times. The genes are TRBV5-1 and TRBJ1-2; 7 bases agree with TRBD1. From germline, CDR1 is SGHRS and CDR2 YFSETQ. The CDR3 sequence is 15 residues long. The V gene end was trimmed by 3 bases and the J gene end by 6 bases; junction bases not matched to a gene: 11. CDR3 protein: CASSSDQDRVNGYTF. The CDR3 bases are TGCGCCAGCAGCTCGGACCAAGACAGGGTTAATGGCTACACCTTC.

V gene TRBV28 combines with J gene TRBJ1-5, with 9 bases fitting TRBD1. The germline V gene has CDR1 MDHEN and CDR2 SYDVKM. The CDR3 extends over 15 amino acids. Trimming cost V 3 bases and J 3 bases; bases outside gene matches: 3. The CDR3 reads CASSFTGGNNQPQHF. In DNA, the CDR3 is TGTGCCAGCAGTTTCACAGGGGGCAACAATCAGCCCCAGCATTTT.

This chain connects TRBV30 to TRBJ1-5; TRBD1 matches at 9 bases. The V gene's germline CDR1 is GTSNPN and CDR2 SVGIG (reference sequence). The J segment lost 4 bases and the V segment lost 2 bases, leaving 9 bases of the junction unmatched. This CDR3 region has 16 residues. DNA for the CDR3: TGTGCCTGGAGTCCGAAAAGGGGACAGGGTAATCAGCCCCAGCATTTT. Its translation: CAWSPKRGQGNQPQHF. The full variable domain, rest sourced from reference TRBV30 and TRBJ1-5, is SQTIHQWPATLVQPVGSPLSLECTVEGTSNPNLYWYRQAAGRGLQLLFYSVGIGQISSEVPQNLSASRPQDRQFILSSKKLLLSDSGFYLCAWSPKRGQGNQPQHFGDGTRLSIL.

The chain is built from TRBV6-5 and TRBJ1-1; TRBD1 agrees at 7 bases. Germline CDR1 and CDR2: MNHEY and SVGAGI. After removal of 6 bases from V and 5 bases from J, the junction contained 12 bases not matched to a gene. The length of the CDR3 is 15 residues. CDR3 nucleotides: TGTGCCAGCAGCCCCCAGGGGGAGTGGGGTACTGAAGCTTTCTTT. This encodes CASSPQGEWGTEAFF.

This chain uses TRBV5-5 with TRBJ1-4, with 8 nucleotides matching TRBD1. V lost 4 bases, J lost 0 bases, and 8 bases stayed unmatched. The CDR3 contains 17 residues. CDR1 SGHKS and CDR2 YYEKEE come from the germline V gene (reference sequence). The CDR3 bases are TGTGCCAGCAGCAGGGGACAGGCGACTGCAACTAATGAAAAACTGTTTTTT. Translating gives CASSRGQATATNEKLFF.

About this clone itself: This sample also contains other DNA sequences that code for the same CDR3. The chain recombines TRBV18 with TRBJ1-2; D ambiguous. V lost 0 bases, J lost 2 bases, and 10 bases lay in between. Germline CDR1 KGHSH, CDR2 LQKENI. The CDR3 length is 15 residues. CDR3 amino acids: CASSPPVRGNYGYTF. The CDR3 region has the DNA TGTGCCAGCTCACCACCGGTACGAGGCAACTATGGCTACACCTTC. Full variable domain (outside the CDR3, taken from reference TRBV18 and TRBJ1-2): NAGVMQNPRHLVRRRGQEARLRCSPMKGHSHVYWYRQLPEEGLKFMVYLQKENIIDESGMPKERFSAEFPKEGPSILRIQQVVRGDSAAYFCASSPPVRGNYGYTFGSGTRLTVV.

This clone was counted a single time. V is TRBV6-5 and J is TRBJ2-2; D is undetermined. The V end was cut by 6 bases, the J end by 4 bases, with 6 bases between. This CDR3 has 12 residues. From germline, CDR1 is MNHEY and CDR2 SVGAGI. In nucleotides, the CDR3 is TGTGCCAGCAGGCTATTCACCGGGGAGCTGTTTTTT. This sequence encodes CASRLFTGELFF.

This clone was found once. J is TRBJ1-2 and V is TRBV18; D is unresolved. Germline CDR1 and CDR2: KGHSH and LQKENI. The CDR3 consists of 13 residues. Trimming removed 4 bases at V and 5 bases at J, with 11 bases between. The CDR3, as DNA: TGTGCCAGCTCACTCCCCGTCCGATATGGCTACACCTTC. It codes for CASSLPVRYGYTF.